The entry below describes one T cell receptor beta chain. Its antigen is currently not known. Per-base qualities were not stored, and no clone one base away is much larger. These data belong to a study of blood T cell repertoires in COVID-19 (dated by TCRdb to 2018 to 2021). Describing the broader study: Samples covering the acute and convalescent phases of COVID-19 were provided by collaborators in the United States, Italy and Spain. HLA class I and class II types, where available, came from metadata supplied by the sample provider rather than from assay-based typing. Samples were obtained from the ongoing ImmuneRACE study (first 160 participants) and from 1,254 subjects provided by 6 global collaborators. The repertoires were released in a freely available public database intended as a resource for research on the immune response to SARS-CoV-2. The dataset comprised deeply sampled blood TCRbeta repertoires from subjects exposed to, actively infected with, or recovered from COVID-19. The material from the prospective study consisted of cDNA or gDNA derived from T cells, B-cell-depleted T cells, or PBMCs. Sample metadata almost always included a de-identified subject ID, COVID-19 status, age in years and sex.

The immunoSEQ Assay, a bias-controlled multiplex PCR, was used to amplify TCRbeta CDR3 regions from genomic DNA. From the authors' description of their analysis: The number of nucleated cells in each sample was estimated by amplification of reference gene primers within the assay. To quantify the absolute abundance of each unique TCRbeta CDR3 rearrangement, sequence reads were collapsed and filtered. For each sample, productive Simpson clonality was calculated by taking the square root of Simpson's diversity index across productive rearrangements. TCRdb limited this immuneACCESS table to in-frame rearrangements with V and J called. A share of clones is missing; checked studies link under half to unresolved V genes, and the rest is unexplained. D and trimming come from the DNA, and the V and J calls and clone size come from that table. Counted in this sample were around 100,000 clones; approximately 85% of them appeared once. In total, the top ten clones hold around 9.4% of the sample.

Findings and caveats that apply to the study as a whole: How much clinical and demographic metadata was included differed by source and by participant, and the metadata was provided uncurated.

V sheds 4 bases and J sheds 4 bases, leaving 8 bases between their ends. According to the germline V gene, CDR1 reads SGHTA and CDR2 reads FQGTGA. The CDR3 numbers 14 residues from cysteine through phenylalanine. Only the CDR3 portion is preserved as DNA: 42 bases, with reading frame beginning at the first base. Whole blood was collected in K2EDTA tubes by collaborating institutions according to the institutions' own protocols. For TCRbeta analysis, collaborators shipped samples in one of three forms: frozen whole blood, isolated PBMCs, or DNA extracted from either of those sample types. The source of this sequence is a middle-aged man with active or convalescent COVID-19. The chain uses TRBV7-3 and TRBJ1-6; too little of a D gene remains to name it. Sequenced material: peripheral blood. This receptor carries the CDR3 CASSSGLYNSPLHF. The DNA is as follows: TGTGCCAGCAGCTCGGGGTTATATAATTCACCCCTCCACTTT.